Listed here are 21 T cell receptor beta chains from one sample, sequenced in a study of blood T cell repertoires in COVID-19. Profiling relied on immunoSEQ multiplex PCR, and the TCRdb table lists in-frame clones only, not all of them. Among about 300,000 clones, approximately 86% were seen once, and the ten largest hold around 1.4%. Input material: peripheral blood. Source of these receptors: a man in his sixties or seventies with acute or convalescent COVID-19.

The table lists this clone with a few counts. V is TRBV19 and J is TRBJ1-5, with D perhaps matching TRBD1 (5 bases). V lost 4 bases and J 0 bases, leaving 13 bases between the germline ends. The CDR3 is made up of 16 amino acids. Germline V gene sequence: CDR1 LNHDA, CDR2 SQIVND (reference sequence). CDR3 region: CASSRWGPDSNQPQHF. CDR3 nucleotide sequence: TGTGCCAGTAGTAGATGGGGCCCGGATAGCAATCAGCCCCAGCATTTT. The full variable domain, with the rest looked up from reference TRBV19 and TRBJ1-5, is DGGITQSPKYLFRKEGQNVTLSCEQNLNHDAMYWYRQDPGQGLRLIYYSQIVNDFQKGDIAEGYSVSREKKESFPLTVTSAQKNPTAFYLCASSRWGPDSNQPQHFGDGTRLSIL.

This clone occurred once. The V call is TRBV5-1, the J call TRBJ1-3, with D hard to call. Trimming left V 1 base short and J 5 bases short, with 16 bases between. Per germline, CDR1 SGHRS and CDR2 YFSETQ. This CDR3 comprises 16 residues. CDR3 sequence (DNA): TGCGCCAGCAGCTTGAACCTCGCGTGGGCGAGAAACACCATATATTTT. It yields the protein CASSLNLAWARNTIYF.

The DNA for the CDR3 is TGTGCCAGCAGCCCCCAGTCCGGGAAAGGAACCTACGAGCAGTACTTC. It yields the protein CASSPQSGKGTYEQYF. The rearrangement links TRBV4-2 to TRBJ2-7; a possible D gene is TRBD2 (5 bases). Trimming removed 4 bases from V and 2 bases from J, with 18 bases in between. In germline, CDR1 is LGHNA, CDR2 YNFKEQ. The CDR3 runs 16 residues.

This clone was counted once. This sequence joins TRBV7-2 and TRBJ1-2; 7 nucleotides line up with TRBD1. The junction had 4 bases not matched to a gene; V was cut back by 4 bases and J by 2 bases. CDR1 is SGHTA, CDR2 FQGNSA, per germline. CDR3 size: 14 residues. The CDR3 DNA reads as TGTGCCAGCAGCTCGAACAGGGGCAACTATGGCTACACCTTC. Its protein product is CASSSNRGNYGYTF.

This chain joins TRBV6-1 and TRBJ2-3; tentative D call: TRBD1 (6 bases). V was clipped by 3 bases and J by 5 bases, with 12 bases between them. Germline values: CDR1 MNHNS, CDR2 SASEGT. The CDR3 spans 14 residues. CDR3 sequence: CASSETDRGDTQYF. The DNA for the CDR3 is TGTGCCAGCAGTGAGACGGACAGAGGAGATACGCAGTATTTT.

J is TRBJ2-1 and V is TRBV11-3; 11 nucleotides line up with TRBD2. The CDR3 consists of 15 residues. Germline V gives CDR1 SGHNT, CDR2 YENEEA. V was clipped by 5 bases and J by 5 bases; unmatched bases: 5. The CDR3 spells CASSRTSGRNNEQFF. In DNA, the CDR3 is TGTGCCAGCAGCAGAACTAGCGGGAGAAACAATGAGCAGTTCTTC.

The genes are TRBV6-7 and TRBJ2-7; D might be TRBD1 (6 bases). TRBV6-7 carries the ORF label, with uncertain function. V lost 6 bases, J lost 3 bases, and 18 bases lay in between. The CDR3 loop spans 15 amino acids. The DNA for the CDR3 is TGTGCCAGCAGGCCCAGCCGGGACACTAACTACGAGCAGTACTTC. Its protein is CASRPSRDTNYEQYF.

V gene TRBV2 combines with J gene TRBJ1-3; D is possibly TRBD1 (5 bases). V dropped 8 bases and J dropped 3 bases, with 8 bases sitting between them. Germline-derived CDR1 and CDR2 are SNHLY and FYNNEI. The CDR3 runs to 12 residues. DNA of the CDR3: TGTGCCAGCCAAGGGGATGGAAACACCATATATTTT. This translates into CASQGDGNTIYF.

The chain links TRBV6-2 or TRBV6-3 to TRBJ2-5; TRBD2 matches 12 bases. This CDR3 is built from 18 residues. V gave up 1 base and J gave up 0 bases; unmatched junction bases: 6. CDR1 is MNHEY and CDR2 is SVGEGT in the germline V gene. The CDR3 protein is CASSYFGLAGPNQETQYF. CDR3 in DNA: TGTGCCAGCAGTTACTTTGGACTAGCGGGGCCTAACCAAGAGACCCAGTACTTC.

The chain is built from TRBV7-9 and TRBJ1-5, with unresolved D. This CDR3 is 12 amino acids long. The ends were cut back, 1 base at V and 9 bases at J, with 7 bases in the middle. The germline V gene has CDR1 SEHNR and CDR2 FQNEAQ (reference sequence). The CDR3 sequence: CASSLETGPQHF. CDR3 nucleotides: TGTGCCAGCAGCTTAGAGACTGGGCCCCAGCATTTT.

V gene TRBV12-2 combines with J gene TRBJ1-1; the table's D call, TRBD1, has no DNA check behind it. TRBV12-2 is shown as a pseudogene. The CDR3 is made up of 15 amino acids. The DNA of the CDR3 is TGTGCAAGTCGCTCAAGGGGACACAGGAACACTGAAGCTTTCTTT. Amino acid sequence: CASRSRGHRNTEAFF.

In nucleotides, the CDR3 is TGTGCCAGCAGCCAAGGACAGGGGGAAAGGACCGGGGAGCTGTTTTTT. This codes for CASSQGQGERTGELFF. The genes are TRBV3-1 (or the pseudogene TRBV3-2) and TRBJ2-2; 9 bases map to TRBD1. The CDR3 has 16 residues. CDR1 LGHDT and CDR2 YNNKEL come from the germline V gene (reference sequence). V dropped 1 base and J dropped 5; count of bases not matched to a gene: 5.

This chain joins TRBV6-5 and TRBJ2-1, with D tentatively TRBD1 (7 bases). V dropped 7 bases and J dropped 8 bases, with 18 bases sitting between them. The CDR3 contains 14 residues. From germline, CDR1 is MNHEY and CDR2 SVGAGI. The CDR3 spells CASKAGGSRYEQFF. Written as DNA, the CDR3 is TGTGCCAGCAAAGCAGGGGGGAGCCGTTATGAGCAGTTCTTC.

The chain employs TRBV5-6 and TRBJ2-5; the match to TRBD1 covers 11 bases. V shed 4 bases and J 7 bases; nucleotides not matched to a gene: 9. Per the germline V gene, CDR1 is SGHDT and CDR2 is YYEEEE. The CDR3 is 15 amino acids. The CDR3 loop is CASSPGQGAMGTQYF. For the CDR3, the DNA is TGTGCCAGCAGCCCTGGACAGGGGGCAATGGGGACCCAGTACTTC.

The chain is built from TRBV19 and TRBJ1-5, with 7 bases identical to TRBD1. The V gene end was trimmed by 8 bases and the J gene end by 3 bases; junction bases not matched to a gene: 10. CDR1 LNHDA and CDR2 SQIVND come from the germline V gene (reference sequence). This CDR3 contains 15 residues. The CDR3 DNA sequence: TGTGCCAGTTCCAGGGGGTCCGGCAACAATCAGCCCCAGCATTTT. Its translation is CASSRGSGNNQPQHF.

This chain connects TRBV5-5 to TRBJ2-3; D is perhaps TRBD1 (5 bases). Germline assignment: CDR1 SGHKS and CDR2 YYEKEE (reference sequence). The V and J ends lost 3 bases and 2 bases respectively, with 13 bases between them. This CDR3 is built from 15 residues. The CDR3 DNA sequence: TGTGCCAGCAGCTCAGGACACGGTACCACAGATACGCAGTATTTT. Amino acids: CASSSGHGTTDTQYF.

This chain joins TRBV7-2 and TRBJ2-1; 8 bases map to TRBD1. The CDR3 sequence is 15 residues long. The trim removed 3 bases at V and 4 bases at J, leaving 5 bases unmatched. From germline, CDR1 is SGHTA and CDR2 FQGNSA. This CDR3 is CASSFGQGWYNEQFF. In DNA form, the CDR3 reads TGTGCCAGCAGCTTCGGACAGGGTTGGTACAATGAGCAGTTCTTC.

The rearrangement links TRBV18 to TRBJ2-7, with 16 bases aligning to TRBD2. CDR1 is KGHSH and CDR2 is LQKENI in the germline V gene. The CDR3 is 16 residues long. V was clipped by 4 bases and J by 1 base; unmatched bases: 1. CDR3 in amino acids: CASSQGLAGGSYEQYF. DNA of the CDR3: TGTGCCAGCTCACAGGGACTAGCGGGGGGGTCCTACGAGCAGTACTTC.

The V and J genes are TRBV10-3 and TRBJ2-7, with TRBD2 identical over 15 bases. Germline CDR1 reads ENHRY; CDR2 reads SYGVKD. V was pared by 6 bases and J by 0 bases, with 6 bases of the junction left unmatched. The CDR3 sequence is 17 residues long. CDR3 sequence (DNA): TGTGCCATCAGCGGGACTAGCGGGAGGACCAACTCCTACGAGCAGTACTTC. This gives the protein CAISGTSGRTNSYEQYF.

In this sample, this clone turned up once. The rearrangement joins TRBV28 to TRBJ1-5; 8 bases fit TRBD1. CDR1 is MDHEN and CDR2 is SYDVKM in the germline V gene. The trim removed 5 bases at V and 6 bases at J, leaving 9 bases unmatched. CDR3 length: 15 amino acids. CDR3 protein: CASSDPDRAAQPQHF. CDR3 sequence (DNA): TGTGCCAGCAGTGACCCGGACAGGGCGGCTCAGCCCCAGCATTTT.

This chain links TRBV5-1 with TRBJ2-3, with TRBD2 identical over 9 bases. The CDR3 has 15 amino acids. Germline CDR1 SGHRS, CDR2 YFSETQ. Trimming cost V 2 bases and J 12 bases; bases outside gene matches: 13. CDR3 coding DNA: TGCGCCAGCAGCTTAAATAGCGGGGGCCCTCTCAAACAGTATTTT. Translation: CASSLNSGGPLKQYF. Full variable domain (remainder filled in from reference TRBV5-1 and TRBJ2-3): KAGVTQTPRYLIKTRGQQVTLSCSPISGHRSVSWYQQTPGQGLQFLFEYFSETQRNKGNFPGRFSGRQFSNSRSEMNVSTLELGDSALYLCASSLNSGGPLKQYFGPGTRLTVL.